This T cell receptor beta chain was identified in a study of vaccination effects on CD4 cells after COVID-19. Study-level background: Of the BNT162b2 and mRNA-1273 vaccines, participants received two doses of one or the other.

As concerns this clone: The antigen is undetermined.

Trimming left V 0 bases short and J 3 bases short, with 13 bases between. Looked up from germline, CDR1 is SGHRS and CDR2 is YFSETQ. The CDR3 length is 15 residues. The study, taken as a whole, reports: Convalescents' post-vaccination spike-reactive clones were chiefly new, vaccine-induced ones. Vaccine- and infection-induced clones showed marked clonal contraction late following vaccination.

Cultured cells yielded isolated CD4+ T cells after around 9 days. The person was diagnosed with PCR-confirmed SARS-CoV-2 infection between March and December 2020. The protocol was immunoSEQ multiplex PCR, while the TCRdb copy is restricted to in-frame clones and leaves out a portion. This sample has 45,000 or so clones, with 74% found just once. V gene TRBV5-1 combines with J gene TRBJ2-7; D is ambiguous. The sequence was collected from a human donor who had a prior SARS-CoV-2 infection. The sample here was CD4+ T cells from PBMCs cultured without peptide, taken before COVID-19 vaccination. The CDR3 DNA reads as TGCGCCAGCAGCTTGGAGGCCTCCCCATACTACGAGCAGTACTTC. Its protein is CASSLEASPYYEQYF.